This paragraph covers one TCR beta chain sequence. This entry is derived from a study of Graves' ophthalmopathy and Graves' hyperthyroidism. CDR3 length: 13 amino acids. Trimming cost V 3 bases and J 4 bases, with 7 bases left between them. Amplification from RNA transcripts yielded the TCR beta CDR3 regions. Scientists carried out first-round RT-PCR using HTBI primers and then a second-round multiplex PCR. Using its own MiXCR run on the multiplex PCR reads, TCRdb lists one record per CDR3 protein. Of roughly 610,000 distinct CDR3 sequences detected, about 20% appear once; the ten largest clones hold approximately 7%. The PBMCs were taken from approximately 9.7 ml of fresh peripheral blood.

This chain links TRBV12-3 or TRBV12-4 with TRBJ1-3; no definite D call. Input material: peripheral blood. This receptor was obtained from a woman under 30 with stable Graves' hyperthyroidism. Some clones in this sample may be carry-over from other donors' samples. The chain's CDR3 is CASSFIEGNTIYF. CDR3 nucleotide sequence: TGTGCCAGCAGTTTTATCGAGGGAAACACCATATATTTT.